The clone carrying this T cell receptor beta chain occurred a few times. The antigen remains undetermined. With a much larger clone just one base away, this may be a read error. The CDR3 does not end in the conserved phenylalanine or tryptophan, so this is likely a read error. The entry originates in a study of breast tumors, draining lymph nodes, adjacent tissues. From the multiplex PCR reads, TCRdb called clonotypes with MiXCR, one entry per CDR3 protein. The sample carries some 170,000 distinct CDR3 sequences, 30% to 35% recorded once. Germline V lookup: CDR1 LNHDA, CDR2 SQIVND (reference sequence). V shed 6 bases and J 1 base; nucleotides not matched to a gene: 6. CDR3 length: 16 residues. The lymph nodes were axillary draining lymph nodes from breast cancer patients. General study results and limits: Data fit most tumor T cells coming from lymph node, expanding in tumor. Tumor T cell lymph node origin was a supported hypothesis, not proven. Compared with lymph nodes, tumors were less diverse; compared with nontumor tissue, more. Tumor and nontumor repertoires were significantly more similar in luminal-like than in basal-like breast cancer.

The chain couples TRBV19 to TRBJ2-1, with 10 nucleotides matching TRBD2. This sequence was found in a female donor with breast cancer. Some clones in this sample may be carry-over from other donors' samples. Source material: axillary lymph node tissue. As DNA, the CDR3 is TGTGCCAGTAGGACTAGCGGGTTTAGTTCCTACAATGAGCAGTTCTCC. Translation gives CASRTSGFSSYNEQFS.